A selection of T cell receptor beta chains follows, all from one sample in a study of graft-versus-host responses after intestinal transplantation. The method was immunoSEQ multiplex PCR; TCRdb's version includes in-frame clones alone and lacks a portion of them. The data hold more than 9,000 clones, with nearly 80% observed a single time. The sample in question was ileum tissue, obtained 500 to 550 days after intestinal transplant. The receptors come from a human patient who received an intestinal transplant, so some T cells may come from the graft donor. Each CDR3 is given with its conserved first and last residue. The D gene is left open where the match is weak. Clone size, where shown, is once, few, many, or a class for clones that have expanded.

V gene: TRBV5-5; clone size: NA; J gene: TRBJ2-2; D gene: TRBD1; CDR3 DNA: TGTGCCAGCAGACCGGGACAGGCGAACACCGGGGAGCTGTTTTTT; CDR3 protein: CASRPGQANTGELFF
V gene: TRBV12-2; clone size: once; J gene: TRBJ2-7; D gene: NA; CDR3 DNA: TGTGCAAGTCGCTTCCCCGCCCCTCCGGAAGAGCAGTACTTC; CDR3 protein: CASRFPAPPEEQYF
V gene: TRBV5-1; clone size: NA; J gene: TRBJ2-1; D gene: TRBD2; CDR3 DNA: TGCGCCAGCAGCTTGGGGGGCGGGAGTTTATACAATGAGCAGTTCTTC; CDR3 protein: CASSLGGGSLYNEQFF
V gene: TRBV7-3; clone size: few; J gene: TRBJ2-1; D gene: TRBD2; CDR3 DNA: TGTGCCAGCAGCTTATTTACTAGCGGGAGCTACAATGAGCAGTTCTTC; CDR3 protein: CASSLFTSGSYNEQFF
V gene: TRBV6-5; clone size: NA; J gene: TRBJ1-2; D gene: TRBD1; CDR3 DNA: TGTGCCAGCAGCCGACAGGGGGCGAGGTCGGGGGACTACGCCTTC; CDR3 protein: CASSRQGARSGDYAF
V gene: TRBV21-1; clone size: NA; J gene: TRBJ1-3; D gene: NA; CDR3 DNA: TGTGCCAGCAGCAATCGACAGAGGGCTACTGGAAACACCATATATTTT; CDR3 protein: CASSNRQRATGNTIYF
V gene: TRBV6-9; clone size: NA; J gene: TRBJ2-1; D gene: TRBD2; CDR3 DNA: TGTGCCAGCAGCCCCACTCTAGCGGGGGGATACAATGAGCAGTTCTTC; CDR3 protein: CASSPTLAGGYNEQFF
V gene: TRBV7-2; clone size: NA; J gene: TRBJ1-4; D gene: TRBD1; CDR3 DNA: TGTGCCAGCAGCTCAGGGGGGTCTAATGAAAAACTGTTTTTT; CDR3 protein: CASSSGGSNEKLFF
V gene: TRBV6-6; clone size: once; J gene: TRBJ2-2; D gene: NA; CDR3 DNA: TGTGCCAGCAGGGGGTCGAACACCGGGGAGCTGTTTTTT; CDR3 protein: CASRGSNTGELFF
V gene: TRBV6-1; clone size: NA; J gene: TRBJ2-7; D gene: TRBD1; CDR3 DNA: TGTGCCAGCTTCCGCGGGACAGGGGGCTACGAGCAGTACTTC; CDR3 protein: CASFRGTGGYEQYF
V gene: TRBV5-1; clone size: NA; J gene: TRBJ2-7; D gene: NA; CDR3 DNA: TGCGCCAGCAGCTTGTCGTGGGGTACGTACGAGCAGTACTTC; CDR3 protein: CASSLSWGTYEQYF
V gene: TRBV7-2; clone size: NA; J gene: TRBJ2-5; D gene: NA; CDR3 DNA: TGTGCCAGCACCCGGGGGCGGGGAAGGGAGACCCAGTACTTC; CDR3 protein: CASTRGRGRETQYF
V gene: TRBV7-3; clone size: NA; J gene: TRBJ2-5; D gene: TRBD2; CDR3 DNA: TGTGCCAGCAGCCGGACTAGCCAAGAGACCCAGTACTTC; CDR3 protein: CASSRTSQETQYF
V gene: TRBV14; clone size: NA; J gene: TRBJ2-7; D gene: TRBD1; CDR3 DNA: TGTGCCAGCAGCCAAGAAGGGGACAGGGCCTCCTACGAGCAGTACTTC; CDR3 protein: CASSQEGDRASYEQYF
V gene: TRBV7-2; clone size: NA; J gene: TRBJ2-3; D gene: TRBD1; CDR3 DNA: TGTGCCAGCAGCTTAAGGGGACAGGGAGGCACAGATACGCAGTATTTT; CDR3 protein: CASSLRGQGGTDTQYF
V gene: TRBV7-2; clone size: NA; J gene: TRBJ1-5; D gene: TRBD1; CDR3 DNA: TGTGCCAGCAGCCAAGACACCAGGACAGGCGGGCAGCCCCAGCATTTT; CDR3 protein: CASSQDTRTGGQPQHF
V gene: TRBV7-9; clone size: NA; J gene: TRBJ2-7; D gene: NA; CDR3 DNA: TGTGCCAGCCGCCCGGTGGACTTGGAAGGGCAGTACTTC; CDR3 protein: CASRPVDLEGQYF
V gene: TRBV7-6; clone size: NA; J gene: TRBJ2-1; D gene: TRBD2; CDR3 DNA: TGTGCCAGCAGCTTAGATATAGCGGGAGAGTACAATGAGCAGTTCTTC; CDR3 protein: CASSLDIAGEYNEQFF
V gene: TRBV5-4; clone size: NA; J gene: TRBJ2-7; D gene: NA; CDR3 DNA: TGTGCCAGCAGCCTGACTCCGGGACGGCAGTACTTC; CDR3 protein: CASSLTPGRQYF
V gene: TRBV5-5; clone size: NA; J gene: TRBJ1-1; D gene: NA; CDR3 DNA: TGTGCCAGCAGCTTGGAGGCTGCCGGACGGGAAGCTTTCTTT; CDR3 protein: CASSLEAAGREAFF
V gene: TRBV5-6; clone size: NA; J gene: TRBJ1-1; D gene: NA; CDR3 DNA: TGTGCCAGCAGCTACCGGTGGGCTGGAAGCACTGAAGCTTTCTTT; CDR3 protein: CASSYRWAGSTEAFF
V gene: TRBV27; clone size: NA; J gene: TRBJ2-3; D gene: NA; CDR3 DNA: TGTGCCACCGCCGTTGCGCAGTATTTT; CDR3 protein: CATAVAQYF
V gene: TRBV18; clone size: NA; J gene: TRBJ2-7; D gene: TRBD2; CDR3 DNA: TGTGCCAGCTCACCATTTTCCCCACCTGAATGTTTGGCGGGAGTATTTGTGTACGAGCAGTACTTC; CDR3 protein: CASSPFSPPECLAGVFVYEQYF
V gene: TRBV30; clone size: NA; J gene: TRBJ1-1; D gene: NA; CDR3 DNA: TGTGCCTGGAGTGTTAAGAGGGCCGTCAACACTGAAGCTTTCTTT; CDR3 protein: CAWSVKRAVNTEAFF
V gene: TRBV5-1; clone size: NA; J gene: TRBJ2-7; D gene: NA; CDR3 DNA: TGCGCCAGCAGCTTGGCCACCAGAGCCTACGAGCAGTACTTC; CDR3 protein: CASSLATRAYEQYF
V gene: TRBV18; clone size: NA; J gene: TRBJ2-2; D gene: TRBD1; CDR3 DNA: TGTGCCAGCTCACCGGGACAGGGGAACACCGGGGAGCTGTTTTTT; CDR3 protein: CASSPGQGNTGELFF
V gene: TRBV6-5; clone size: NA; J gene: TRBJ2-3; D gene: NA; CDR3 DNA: TGTGCCAGCAGTTACTCGGTTTGGGGGAACACAGATACGCAGTATTTT; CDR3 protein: CASSYSVWGNTDTQYF
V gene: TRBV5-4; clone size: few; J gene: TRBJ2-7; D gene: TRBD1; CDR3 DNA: TGTGCCAGCAGCACGACAGGGGGCTACGAGCAGTACTTC; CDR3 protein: CASSTTGGYEQYF
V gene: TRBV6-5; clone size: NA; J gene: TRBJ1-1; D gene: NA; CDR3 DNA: TGTGCCAGCAGTTACTCACCAGCCCCTAACACTGAAGCTTTCTTT; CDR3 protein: CASSYSPAPNTEAFF
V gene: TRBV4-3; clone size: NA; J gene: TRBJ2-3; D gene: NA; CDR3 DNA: TGCGCCAGCAGCCAAGATGGTGGGGATGAGACAGATACGCAGTATTTT; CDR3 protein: CASSQDGGDETDTQYF
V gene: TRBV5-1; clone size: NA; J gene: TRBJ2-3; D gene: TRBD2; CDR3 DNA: TGCGCCAGCAGCTTTAGCGGGAGCACAGATACGCAGTATTTT; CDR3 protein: CASSFSGSTDTQYF
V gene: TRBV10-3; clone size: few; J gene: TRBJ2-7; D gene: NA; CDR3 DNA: TGTGCCATTAGTGAAAGAGGGGGAGGCTCCTACGAGCAGTACTTC; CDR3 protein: CAISERGGGSYEQYF
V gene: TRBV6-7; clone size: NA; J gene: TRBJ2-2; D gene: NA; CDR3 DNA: TGTGCCAGCAGTGACCAGGACACCGGGGAGCTGTTTTTT; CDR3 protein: CASSDQDTGELFF
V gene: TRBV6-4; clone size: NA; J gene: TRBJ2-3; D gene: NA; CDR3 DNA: TGTGCCAGCAGTGACAGCACAGATACGCAGTATTTT; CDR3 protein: CASSDSTDTQYF
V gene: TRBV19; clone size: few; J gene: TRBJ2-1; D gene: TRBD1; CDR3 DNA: TGTGCCAGTAGTATAGATCGGACAGGGGGCAATGAGCAGTTCTTC; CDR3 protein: CASSIDRTGGNEQFF
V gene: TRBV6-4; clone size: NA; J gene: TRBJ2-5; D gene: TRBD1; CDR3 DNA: TGTGCCAGCGTAACCCCAGGGGGAAAAGAGCAGTACTTC; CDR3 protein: CASVTPGGKEQYF
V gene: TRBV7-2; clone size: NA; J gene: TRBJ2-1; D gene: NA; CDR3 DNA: TGTGCCAGCGACCTCATTTCGGGGTACAATGAGCAGTTCTTC; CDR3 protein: CASDLISGYNEQFF
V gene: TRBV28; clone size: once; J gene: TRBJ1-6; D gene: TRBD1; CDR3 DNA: TGTGCCAGCATACCAGGGGGCGTTGAGTCACCCCTCCACTTT; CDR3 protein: CASIPGGVESPLHF
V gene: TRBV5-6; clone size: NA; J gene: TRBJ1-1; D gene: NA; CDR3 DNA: TGTGCCAGCAGTTTGGCGAGGGCCTACACTGAAGCTTTCTTT; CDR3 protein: CASSLARAYTEAFF
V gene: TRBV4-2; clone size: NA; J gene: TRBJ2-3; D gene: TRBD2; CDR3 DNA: TGTGCCAGCAGCCAAGCGGCTAGCGGAGGGGGCACAGATACGCAGTATTTT; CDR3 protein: CASSQAASGGGTDTQYF
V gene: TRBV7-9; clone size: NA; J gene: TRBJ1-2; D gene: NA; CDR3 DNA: TGTGCCAGCAGCTACGGGCGAGGTGGCTACACCTTC; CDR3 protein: CASSYGRGGYTF
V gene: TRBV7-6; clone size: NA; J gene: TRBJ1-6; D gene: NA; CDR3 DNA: TGTGCCAGCAGCTCGGGACCCTATAATTCACCCCTCCACTTT; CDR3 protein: CASSSGPYNSPLHF
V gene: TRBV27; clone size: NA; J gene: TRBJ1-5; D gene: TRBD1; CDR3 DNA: TGTGCCAGCAGTTGGTCAGGGGGCGATCAGCCCCAGCATTTT; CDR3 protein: CASSWSGGDQPQHF
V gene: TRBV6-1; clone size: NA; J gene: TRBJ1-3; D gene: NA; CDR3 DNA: TGTGCCAGCAGGACAGCCTCTGAAAACACCATATATTTT; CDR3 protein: CASRTASENTIYF
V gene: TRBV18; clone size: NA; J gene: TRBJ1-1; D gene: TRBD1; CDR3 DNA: TGTGCCAGCTCGTCTACCAGGGGGTCTGACACTAAAGCTTTCTTT; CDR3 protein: CASSSTRGSDTKAFF